One and the same sample provided the 17 T cell receptor beta chains below, sequenced in a study of T cell repertoires in cytomegalovirus infection. In TCRdb, the reads were re-called with MiXCR into one record per CDR3 protein. The data hold hundreds of thousands of distinct CDR3 sequences, with over 15% observed a single time. The specimen sequenced was PBMCs. The source of these receptors is a human donor in good health (CMV status not recorded). Some clones in this sample may be carry-over from other donors' samples.

The CDR3 region has the DNA TGTGCCAGCAGTGAGGGACTCAGTTACAATGAGCAGTTCTTC. Protein: CASSEGLSYNEQFF. The rearrangement joins TRBV2 to TRBJ2-1, with TRBD2 as a possible D gene (6 bases). CDR3 size: 14 residues. V gave up 3 bases and J gave up 4 bases, with 10 bases separating them. Per germline, CDR1 SNHLY and CDR2 FYNNEI. The complete variable domain, with remaining parts taken from reference TRBV2 and TRBJ2-1, reads EPEVTQTPSHQVTQMGQEVILRCVPISNHLYFYWYRQILGQKVEFLVSFYNNEISEKSEIFDDQFSVERPDGSNFTLKIRSTKLEDSAMYFCASSEGLSYNEQFFGPGTRLTVL.

This clonotype was counted between two and nine times. Here the CDR3 DNA reads TGTGCCAGCATCCCTACGGCTTGGAGCCAAGAGACCCAGTACTTC. This encodes CASIPTAWSQETQYF. The chain is built from TRBV7-8 and TRBJ2-5; the D is unclear. This CDR3 is 15 amino acids long. Germline V gene sequence: CDR1 SGHVS, CDR2 FQNEAQ. V was pared by 7 bases and J by 1 base, with 16 bases between.

V and J are TRBV7-9 and TRBJ2-3; no definite D call. Trimming removed 3 bases at V and 5 bases at J, with 15 bases between. From germline, CDR1 is SEHNR and CDR2 FQNEAQ (reference sequence). This CDR3 region has 15 residues. DNA for the CDR3: TGTGCCAGCAGCTTCTCCGACGATTGGGTAGATACGCAGTATTTT. Residues: CASSFSDDWVDTQYF.

There are a few counts of this clonotype. This rearrangement joins TRBV2 to TRBJ2-3; 7 nucleotides match TRBD1. CDR1 and CDR2 from the germline V gene are SNHLY and FYNNEI. CDR3 length: 16 amino acids. V trimming: 3 bases; J trimming: 4 bases; junction bases outside the gene matches: 10. The CDR3 protein is CASSERGLGRPDTQYF. Written as DNA, the CDR3 is TGTGCCAGCAGTGAGAGGGGGCTGGGGCGTCCAGATACGCAGTATTTT.

In its sample, this clonotype was seen many times. V usage is TRBV20-1 and J usage is TRBJ2-5; 7 bases are shared with TRBD1. The CDR3 loop spans 14 amino acids. J was trimmed by 5 bases and V by 0 bases; bases with no gene match: 6. Germline CDR1 DFQATT, CDR2 SNEGSKA (reference sequence). The CDR3 spells CSARDLQGTETQYF. CDR3 DNA: TGCAGTGCTAGAGACCTACAGGGGACGGAGACCCAGTACTTC.

The rearrangement joins TRBV5-1 to TRBJ2-3, with D unresolved. V was clipped by 2 bases and J by 4 bases, with 11 bases between them. The CDR3 spans 14 residues. Per germline, CDR1 SGHRS and CDR2 YFSETQ. The CDR3 loop reads CASSFDGGSDTQYF. CDR3 bases: TGCGCCAGCAGCTTTGATGGCGGCTCAGATACGCAGTATTTT.

This clonotype came up a few times. The V gene is TRBV12-5, the J gene TRBJ2-1, with a weak D call TRBD2 (6 bases). The CDR3 spans 16 residues. Germline V gene lookup returns CDR1 LGHNT and CDR2 FRNRAP. V was shortened by 1 base and J by 2 bases, with 12 bases between the two germline ends. CDR3 DNA sequence: TGTGCTAGTGGTTTGGGGAGGGGTCAGGCCTACAATGAGCAGTTCTTC. Encoded protein: CASGLGRGQAYNEQFF.

The V gene is TRBV10-3, the J gene TRBJ2-1; 8 bases agree with TRBD2. V gave up 3 bases and J gave up 6 bases; unmatched junction bases: 7. This CDR3 comprises 15 residues. CDR1 is ENHRY and CDR2 is SYGVKD in the germline V gene. The CDR3 loop is CAISDGLAGTNEQFF. Written as DNA, the CDR3 is TGTGCCATCAGTGATGGCCTAGCGGGCACCAATGAGCAGTTCTTC.

This clonotype was found a few times. The rearrangement joins TRBV12-5 to TRBJ1-5; no clear D gene. The V gene's germline CDR1 is LGHNT and CDR2 FRNRAP. Trimming left V 4 bases short and J 5 bases short, with 6 bases between. The CDR3 has 12 amino acids. CDR3 sequence (DNA): TGTGCTAGTGGTTCCACAGATCAGCCCCAGCATTTT. Amino acids: CASGSTDQPQHF.

The chain recombines TRBV7-9 with TRBJ1-6; TRBD1 might be the D (6 bases). V gave up 0 bases and J gave up 7 bases, with 10 bases separating them. CDR1 and CDR2 (germline): SEHNR, FQNEAQ (reference sequence). The CDR3 has 15 residues. CDR3 nucleotides: TGTGCCAGCAGCTTAGCTCGGACAGACAATTCACCCCTCCACTTT. As protein: CASSLARTDNSPLHF.

Ten or more counts support this clonotype. V usage is TRBV7-9 and J usage is TRBJ2-7, with D possibly matching TRBD2 (6 bases). Trimming stripped 5 bases from V and 11 bases from J, with 16 bases between. Germline lookup yields CDR1 SEHNR and CDR2 FQNEAQ (reference sequence). The CDR3 length is 12 residues. This chain's CDR3 is CASSAGVRGEYF. CDR3 sequence (DNA): TGTGCCAGCAGCGCAGGAGTCCGCGGGGAGTACTTC.

Many counts were recorded for this clonotype. V usage is TRBV4-1 and J usage is TRBJ1-1, with 7 bases aligning to TRBD1. V gave up 5 bases and J gave up 0 bases; unmatched junction bases: 12. The CDR3 loop spans 17 amino acids. Germline values: CDR1 MGHRA, CDR2 YSYEKL. The CDR3 here is CASSEGDLTGMNTEAFF. As DNA, the CDR3 is TGCGCCAGCAGCGAAGGCGACTTGACAGGGATGAACACTGAAGCTTTCTTT.

V gene TRBV29-1 combines with J gene TRBJ1-4; perhaps TRBD1 as D (5 bases). In germline, CDR1 is SQVTM, CDR2 ANQGSEA. The V gene lost 3 bases and the J gene lost 7 bases, with 12 bases spanning the gap. The CDR3 length is 13 residues. DNA of the CDR3: TGCAGCGTTGAGGGACGGGGAGGTGAAAAACTGTTTTTT. Amino acids: CSVEGRGGEKLFF.

The rearrangement uses TRBV7-2 and TRBJ1-1; unclear D gene. With 1 base removed from V and 7 bases from J, the gap between germline ends came to 7 bases. The germline V gene encodes CDR1 SGHTA and CDR2 FQGNSA. The CDR3 contains 12 residues. CDR3 residues: CASSLDRNEAFF. The CDR3 coding sequence is TGTGCCAGCAGCTTAGACCGGAATGAAGCTTTCTTT.

This clonotype showed up many times. The rearrangement links TRBV12-3 or TRBV12-4 to TRBJ1-1; D call uncertain. The CDR3 totals 13 residues. The V end lost 2 bases, the J end lost 4 bases, and 8 bases lay between the germline ends. The CDR3 DNA is TGTGCCAGCAGTTTACGGAAACGCACTGAAGCTTTCTTT. Translated, it gives CASSLRKRTEAFF.

This clonotype was counted a few times. The V and J genes are TRBV19 and TRBJ2-1; 8 bases match TRBD2. Germline V gene data show CDR1 as LNHDA and CDR2 as SQIVND (reference sequence). The junction had 13 bases not matched to a gene; V was cut back by 7 bases and J by 8 bases. The CDR3 is 15 residues long. CDR3 residues: CASNSWASGPDEQFF. CDR3 in DNA: TGTGCCAGTAACAGCTGGGCTAGCGGGCCCGATGAGCAGTTCTTC. Together with reference TRBV19 and TRBJ2-1, the CDR3 gives the full variable domain: DGGITQSPKYLFRKEGQNVTLSCEQNLNHDAMYWYRQDPGQGLRLIYYSQIVNDFQKGDIAEGYSVSREKKESFPLTVTSAQKNPTAFYLCASNSWASGPDEQFFGPGTRLTVL.

With regard to this clonotype: A much larger clone differs by one base, so this may be a read error. This chain links TRBV18 with TRBJ1-2; possible D gene TRBD1, 5 bases. The germline gives CDR1 KGHSH, CDR2 LQKENI. This CDR3 has 17 amino acids. The CDR3 DNA follows: TGTGCCAGCTCACCCCGTACCGCGTTCAGGGAAAAGTATGGCTACAACTTC. This sequence encodes CASSPRTAFREKYGYNF.